The following is a T cell receptor beta chain sequence with its context. Sequencing was performed with immunoSEQ multiplex PCR; in TCRdb, only in-frame clones are kept and a portion is missing. The sample lists a few hundred thousand clones, roughly 86% occurring once. The data belong to a study of blood T cell repertoires in COVID-19. Germline loops: CDR1 SGHRS, CDR2 YFSETQ. This CDR3 spans 14 amino acids. With 2 bases removed from V and 5 bases from J, the gap between germline ends came to 10 bases. Input material: peripheral blood. V gene TRBV5-1 combines with J gene TRBJ1-4; tentatively, D is TRBD1 (5 bases). The sequence derives from a man aged 40-49 years who had recovered from COVID-19. The CDR3 spells CASSFEWGNEKLFF. CDR3 nucleotides: TGCGCCAGCAGCTTCGAATGGGGCAATGAAAAACTGTTTTTT.